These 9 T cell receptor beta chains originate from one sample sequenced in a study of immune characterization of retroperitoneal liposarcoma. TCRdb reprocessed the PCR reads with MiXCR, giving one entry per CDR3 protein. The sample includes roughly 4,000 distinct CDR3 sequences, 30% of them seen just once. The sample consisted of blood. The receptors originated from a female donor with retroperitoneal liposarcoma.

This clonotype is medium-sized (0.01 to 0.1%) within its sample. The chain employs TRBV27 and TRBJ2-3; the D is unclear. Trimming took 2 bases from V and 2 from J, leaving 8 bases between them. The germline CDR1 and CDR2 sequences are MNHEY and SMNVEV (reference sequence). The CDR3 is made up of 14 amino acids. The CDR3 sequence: CASSLMSHTDTQYF. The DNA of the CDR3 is TGTGCCAGCAGTTTAATGTCACACACAGATACGCAGTATTTT.

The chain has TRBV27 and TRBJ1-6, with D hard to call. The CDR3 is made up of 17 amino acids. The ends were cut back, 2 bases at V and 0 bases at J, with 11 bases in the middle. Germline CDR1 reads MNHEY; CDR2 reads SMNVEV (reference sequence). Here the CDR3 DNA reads TGTGCCAGCAGTTTAGCCGGACCCAACTCCTATAATTCACCCCTCCACTTT. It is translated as CASSLAGPNSYNSPLHF.

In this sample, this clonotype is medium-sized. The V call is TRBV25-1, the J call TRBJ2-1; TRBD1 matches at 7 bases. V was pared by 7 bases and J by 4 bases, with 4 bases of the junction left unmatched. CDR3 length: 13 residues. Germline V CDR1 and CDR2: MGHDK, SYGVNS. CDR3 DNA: TGTGCCAGCATAGCAGGGGGTTACAATGAGCAGTTCTTC. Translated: CASIAGGYNEQFF.

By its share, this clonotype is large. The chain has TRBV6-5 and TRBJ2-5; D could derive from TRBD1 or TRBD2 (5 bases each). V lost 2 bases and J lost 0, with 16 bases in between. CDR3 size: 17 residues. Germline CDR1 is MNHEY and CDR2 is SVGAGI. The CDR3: CASSYRGRWADQETQYF. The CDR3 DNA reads TGTGCCAGCAGTTACAGGGGACGTTGGGCGGACCAAGAGACCCAGTACTTC.

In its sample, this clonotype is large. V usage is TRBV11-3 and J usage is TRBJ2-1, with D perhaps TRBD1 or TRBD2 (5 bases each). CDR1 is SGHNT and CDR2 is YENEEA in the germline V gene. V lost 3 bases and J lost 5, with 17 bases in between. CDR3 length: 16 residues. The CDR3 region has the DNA TGTGCCAGCAGCTTTGGTGGGACGACAATTAACAATGAGCAGTTCTTC. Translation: CASSFGGTTINNEQFF.

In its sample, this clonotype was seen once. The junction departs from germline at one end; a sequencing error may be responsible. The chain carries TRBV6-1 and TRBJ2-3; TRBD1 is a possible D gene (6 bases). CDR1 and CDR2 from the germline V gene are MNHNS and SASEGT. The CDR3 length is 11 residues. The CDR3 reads CASRSLGTLYF. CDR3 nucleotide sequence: TGTGCCAGCCGATCGTTGGGGACACTTTACTTC.

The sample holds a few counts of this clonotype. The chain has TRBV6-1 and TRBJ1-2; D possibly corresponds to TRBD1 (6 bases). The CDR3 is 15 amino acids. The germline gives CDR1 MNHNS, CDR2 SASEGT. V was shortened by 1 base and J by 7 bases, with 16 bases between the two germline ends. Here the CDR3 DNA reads TGTGCCAGCAGTGAAGAAGAGGGCGGACAGAGTGGCTACACCTTC. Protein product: CASSEEEGGQSGYTF.

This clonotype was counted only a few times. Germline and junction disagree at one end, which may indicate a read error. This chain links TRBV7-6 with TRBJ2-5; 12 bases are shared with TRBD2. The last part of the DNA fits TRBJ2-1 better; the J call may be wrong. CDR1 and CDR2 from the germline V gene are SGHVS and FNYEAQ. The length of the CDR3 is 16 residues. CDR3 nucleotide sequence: TGTGCTAGCAGCTTAGATGCTAGCGGGAGGGCGAATGAGCAGTTCTTC. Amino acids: CASSLDASGRANEQFF.

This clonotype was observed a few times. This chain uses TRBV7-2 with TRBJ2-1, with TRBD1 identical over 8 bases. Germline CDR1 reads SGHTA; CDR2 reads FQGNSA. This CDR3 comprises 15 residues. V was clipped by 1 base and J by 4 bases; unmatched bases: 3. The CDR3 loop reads CASSLDTGGYNEQFF. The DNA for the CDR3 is TGTGCCAGCAGCTTAGATACAGGGGGGTACAATGAGCAGTTCTTC.